What follows is one T cell receptor beta chain and its context. The junction departs from the called germline gene at one end, perhaps through a read error. These data come from a study of blood T cell repertoires in COVID-19. Study-level information: There were acute and convalescent COVID-19 samples, and they came from the United States, Italy and Spain. PBMCs, B-cell-depleted T cells, or T cells were the source of the cDNA or gDNA that made up the material.

The germline V gene encodes CDR1 KGHSH and CDR2 LQKENI. This CDR3 has 13 amino acids. Original data processing: Nucleated cell counts were estimated from reference gene primer amplification. Here immunoSEQ multiplex PCR was the method, and the copy in TCRdb shows in-frame clones only, minus some. Clone size and V and J calls were adopted from that table, with D and trimming inferred from the DNA. The sample lists about 140,000 clones; less than 80% were seen once. The sample was peripheral blood. This TCR was recovered from a man aged 55 to 70 with acute or convalescent COVID-19. The genes are TRBV18 and TRBJ2-7; 9 bases match TRBD1. CDR3 region: CASSLGQGSPKHF. The DNA for the CDR3 is TGTGCCAGCTCCCTGGGACAGGGTTCCCCGAAGCACTTC.